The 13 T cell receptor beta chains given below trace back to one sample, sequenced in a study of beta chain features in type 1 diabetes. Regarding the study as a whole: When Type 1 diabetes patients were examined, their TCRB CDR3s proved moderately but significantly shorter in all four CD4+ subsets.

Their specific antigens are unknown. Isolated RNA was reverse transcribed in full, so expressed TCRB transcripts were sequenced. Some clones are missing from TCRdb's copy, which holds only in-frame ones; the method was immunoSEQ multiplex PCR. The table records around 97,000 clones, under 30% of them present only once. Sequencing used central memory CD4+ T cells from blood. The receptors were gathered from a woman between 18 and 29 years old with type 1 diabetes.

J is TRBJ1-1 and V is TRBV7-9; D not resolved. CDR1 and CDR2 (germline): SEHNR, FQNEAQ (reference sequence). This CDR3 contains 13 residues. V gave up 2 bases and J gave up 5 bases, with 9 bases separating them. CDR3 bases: TGTGCCAGCAGCTTATCATCGGGGACTGAAGCTTTCTTT. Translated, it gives CASSLSSGTEAFF.

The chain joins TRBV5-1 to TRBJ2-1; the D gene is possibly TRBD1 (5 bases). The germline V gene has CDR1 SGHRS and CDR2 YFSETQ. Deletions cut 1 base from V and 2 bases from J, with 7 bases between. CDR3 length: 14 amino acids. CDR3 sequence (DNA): TGCGCCAGCAGCTTGCGGACAACCTACAATGAGCAGTTCTTC. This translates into CASSLRTTYNEQFF.

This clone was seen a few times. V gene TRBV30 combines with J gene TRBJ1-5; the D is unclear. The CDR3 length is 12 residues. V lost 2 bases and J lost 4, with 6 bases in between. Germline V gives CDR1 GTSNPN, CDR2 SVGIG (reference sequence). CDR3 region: CAWSRGNQPQHF. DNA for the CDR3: TGTGCCTGGAGTCGGGGAAATCAGCCCCAGCATTTT.

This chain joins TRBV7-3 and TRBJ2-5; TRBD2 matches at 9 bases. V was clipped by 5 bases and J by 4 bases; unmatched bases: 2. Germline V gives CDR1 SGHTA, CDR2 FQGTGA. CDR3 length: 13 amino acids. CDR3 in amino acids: CASSVAGAETQYF. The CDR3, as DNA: TGTGCCAGCAGCGTAGCGGGAGCAGAGACCCAGTACTTC.

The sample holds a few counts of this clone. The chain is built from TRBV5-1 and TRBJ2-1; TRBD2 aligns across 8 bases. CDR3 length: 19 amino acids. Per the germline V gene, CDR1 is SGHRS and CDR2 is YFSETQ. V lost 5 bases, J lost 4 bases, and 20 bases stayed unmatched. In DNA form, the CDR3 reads TGCGCCAGCAGTTCTCCTGCGGGAGGCCGCGGCGGCCCGTACAATGAGCAGTTCTTC. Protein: CASSSPAGGRGGPYNEQFF.

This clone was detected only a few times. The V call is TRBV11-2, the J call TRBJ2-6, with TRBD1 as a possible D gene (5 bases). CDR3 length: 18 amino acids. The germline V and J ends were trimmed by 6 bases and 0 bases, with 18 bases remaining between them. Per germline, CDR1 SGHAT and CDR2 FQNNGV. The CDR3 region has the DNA TGTGCCAGCAGGTTGACCATTGACAGCCCCTCTGGGGCCAACGTCCTGACTTTC. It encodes CASRLTIDSPSGANVLTF.

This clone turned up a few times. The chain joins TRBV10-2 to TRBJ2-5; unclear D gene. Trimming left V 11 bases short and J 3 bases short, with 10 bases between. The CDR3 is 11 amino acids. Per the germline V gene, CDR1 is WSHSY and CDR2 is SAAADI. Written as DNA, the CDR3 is TGCGCCGCAGGCCGCGAAGAGACCCAGTACTTC. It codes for CAAGREETQYF.

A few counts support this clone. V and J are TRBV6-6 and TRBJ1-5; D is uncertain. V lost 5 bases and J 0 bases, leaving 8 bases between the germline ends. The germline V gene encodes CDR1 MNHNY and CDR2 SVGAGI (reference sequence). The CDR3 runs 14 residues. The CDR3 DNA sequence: TGTGCCAGCAGTACGACGGGTAGCAATCAGCCCCAGCATTTT. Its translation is CASSTTGSNQPQHF.

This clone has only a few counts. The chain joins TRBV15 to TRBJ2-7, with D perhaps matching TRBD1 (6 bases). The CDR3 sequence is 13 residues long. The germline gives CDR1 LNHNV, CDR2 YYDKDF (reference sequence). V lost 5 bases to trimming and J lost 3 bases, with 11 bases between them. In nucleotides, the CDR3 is TGTGCCACCAGCGGGGGACAAAACTACGAGCAGTACGTC. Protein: CATSGGQNYEQYV.

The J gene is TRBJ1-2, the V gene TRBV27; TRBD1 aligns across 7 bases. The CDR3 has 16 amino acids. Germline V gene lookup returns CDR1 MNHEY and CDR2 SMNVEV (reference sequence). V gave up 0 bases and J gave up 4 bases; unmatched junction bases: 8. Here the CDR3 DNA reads TGTGCCAGCAGTTTATCGGCCACAGGGGCAGGCTATGGCTACACCTTC. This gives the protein CASSLSATGAGYGYTF.

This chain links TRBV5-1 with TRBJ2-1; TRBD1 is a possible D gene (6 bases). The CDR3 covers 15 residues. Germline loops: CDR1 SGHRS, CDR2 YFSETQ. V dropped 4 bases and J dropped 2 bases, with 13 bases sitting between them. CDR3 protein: CASSQTGNAYNEQFF. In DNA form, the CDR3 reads TGCGCCAGCAGCCAGACAGGAAACGCCTACAATGAGCAGTTCTTC.

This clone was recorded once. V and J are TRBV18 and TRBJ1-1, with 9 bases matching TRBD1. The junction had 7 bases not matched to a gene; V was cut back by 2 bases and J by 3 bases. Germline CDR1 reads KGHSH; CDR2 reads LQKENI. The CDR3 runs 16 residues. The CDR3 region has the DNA TGTGCCAGCTCACCAAACACAGGGGGCTGGGACACTGAAGCTTTCTTT. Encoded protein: CASSPNTGGWDTEAFF.

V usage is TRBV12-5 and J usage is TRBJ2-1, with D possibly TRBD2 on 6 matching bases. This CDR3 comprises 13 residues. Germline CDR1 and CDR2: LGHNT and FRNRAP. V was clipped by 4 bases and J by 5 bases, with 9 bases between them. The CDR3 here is CASGWGGNNEQFF. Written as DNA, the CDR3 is TGTGCTAGTGGTTGGGGCGGGAACAATGAGCAGTTCTTC.